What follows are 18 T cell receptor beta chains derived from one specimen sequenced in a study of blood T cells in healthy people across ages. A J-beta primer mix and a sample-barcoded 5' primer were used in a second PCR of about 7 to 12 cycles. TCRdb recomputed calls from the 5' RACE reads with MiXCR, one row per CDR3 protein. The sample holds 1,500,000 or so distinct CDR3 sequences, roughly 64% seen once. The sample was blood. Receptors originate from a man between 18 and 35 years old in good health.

CDR3: CASSLTSGGRKTWETQYF. DNA for the CDR3: TGTGCCAGCAGCTTGACTAGCGGGGGGCGAAAAACGTGGGAGACCCAGTACTTC. This chain joins TRBV7-9 and TRBJ2-5; 13 bases match TRBD2. This CDR3 is 18 amino acids long. Per the germline V gene, CDR1 is SEHNR and CDR2 is FQNEAQ (reference sequence). Trimming cost V 3 bases and J 5 bases; bases outside gene matches: 12.

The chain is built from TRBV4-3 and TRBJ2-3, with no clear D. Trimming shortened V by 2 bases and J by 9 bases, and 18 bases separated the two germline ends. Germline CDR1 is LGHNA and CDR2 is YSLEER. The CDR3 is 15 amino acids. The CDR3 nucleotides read TGCGCCAGCAGCCAACGGGCGAATGTAGAACCAACGCAGTATTTT. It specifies CASSQRANVEPTQYF.

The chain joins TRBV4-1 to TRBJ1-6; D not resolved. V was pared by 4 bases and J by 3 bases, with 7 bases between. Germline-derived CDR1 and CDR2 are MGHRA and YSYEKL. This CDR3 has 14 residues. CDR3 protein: CASSLISYNSPLHF. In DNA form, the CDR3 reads TGCGCCAGCAGCCTGATTAGCTATAATTCACCCCTCCACTTT.

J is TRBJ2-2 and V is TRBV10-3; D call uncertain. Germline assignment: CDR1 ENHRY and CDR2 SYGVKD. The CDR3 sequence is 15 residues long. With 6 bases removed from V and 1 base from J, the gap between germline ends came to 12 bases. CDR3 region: CAISPQAGNTGELFF. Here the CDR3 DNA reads TGTGCCATCAGCCCCCAAGCAGGGAACACCGGGGAGCTGTTTTTT.

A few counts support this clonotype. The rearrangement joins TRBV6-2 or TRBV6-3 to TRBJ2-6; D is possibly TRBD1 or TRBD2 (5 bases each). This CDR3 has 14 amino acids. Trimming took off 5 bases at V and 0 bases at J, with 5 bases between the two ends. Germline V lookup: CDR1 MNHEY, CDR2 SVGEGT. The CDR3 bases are TGTGCCAGCAGTGGGACCTCTGGGGCCAACGTCCTGACTTTC. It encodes CASSGTSGANVLTF.

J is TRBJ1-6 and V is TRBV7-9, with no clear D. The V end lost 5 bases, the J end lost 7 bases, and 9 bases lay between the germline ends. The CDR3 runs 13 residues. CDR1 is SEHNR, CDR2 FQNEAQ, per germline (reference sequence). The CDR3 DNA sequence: TGTGCCAGCAGCCAATTAACGAATTCACCCCTCCACTTT. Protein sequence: CASSQLTNSPLHF.

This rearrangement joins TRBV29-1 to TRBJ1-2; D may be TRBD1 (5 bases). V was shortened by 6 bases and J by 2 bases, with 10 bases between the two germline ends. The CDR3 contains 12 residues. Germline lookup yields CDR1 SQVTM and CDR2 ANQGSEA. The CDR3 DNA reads TGCAGCGTGACCCAGGGAAACTATGGCTACACCTTC. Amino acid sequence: CSVTQGNYGYTF.

The CDR3 DNA follows: TGCAGTGCCACTAGGGACGAGGACATTCAGTACTTC. Encoded protein: CSATRDEDIQYF. The chain links TRBV20-1 to TRBJ2-5; possibly TRBD1 or TRBD2 for D (5 bases each). The J call may be in error: the DNA end matches TRBJ2-4 better. The germline V gene encodes CDR1 DFQATT and CDR2 SNEGSKA (reference sequence). This CDR3 region has 12 residues.

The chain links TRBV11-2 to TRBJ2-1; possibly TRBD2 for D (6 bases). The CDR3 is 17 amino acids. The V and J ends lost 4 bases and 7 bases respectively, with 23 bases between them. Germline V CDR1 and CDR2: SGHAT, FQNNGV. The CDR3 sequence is CASSSIPRGSVRNEQFF. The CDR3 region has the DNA TGTGCCAGCAGCTCTATACCGCGGGGTTCGGTTCGGAATGAGCAGTTCTTC.

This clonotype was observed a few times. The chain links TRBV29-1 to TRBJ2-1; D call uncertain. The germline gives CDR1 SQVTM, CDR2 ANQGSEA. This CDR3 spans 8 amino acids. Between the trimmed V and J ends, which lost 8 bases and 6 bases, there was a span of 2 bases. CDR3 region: CSTNEQFF. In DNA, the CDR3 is TGCAGCACCAATGAGCAGTTCTTC.

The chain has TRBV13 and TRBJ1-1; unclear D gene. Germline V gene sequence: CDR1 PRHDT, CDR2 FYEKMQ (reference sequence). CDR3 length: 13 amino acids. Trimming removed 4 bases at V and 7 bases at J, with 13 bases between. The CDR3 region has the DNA TGTGCCAGCAGCTATAGGGAAACGTATGAAGCTTTCTTT. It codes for CASSYRETYEAFF.

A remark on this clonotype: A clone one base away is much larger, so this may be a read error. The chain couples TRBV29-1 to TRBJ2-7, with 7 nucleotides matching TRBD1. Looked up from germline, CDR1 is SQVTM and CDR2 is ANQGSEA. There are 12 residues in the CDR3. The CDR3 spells CSVETGIYERYF. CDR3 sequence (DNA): TGCAGCGTGGAGACAGGGATCTACGAGCGGTACTTC.

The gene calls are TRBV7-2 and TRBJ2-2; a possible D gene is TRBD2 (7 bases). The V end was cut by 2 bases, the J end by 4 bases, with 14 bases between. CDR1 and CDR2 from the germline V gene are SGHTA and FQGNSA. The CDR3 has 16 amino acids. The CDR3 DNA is TGTGCCAGCAGCTTAATGGCGGGGGCTAGCACCGGGGAGCTGTTTTTT. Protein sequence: CASSLMAGASTGELFF.

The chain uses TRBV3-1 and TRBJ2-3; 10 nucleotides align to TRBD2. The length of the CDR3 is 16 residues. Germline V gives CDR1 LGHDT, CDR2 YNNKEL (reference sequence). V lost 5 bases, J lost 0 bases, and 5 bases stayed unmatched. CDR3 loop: CASSNSGGASTDTQYF. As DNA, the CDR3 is TGTGCCAGCAGCAACAGCGGGGGGGCAAGCACAGATACGCAGTATTTT.

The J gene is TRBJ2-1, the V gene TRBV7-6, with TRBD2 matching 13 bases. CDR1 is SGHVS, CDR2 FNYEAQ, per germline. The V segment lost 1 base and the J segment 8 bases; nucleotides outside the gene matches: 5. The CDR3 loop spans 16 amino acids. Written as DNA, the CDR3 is TGTGCCAGCAGCTTAGGGACTAGCGGGAGTTTGGATGAGCAGTTCTTC. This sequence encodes CASSLGTSGSLDEQFF.

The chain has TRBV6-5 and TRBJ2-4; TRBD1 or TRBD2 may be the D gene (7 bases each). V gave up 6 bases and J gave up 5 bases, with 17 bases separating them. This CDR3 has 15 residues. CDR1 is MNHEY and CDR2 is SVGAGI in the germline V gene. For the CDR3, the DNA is TGTGCCAGCAGCCGACAGGGAGGGTCGCAAAACATTCAGTACTTC. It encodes CASSRQGGSQNIQYF.

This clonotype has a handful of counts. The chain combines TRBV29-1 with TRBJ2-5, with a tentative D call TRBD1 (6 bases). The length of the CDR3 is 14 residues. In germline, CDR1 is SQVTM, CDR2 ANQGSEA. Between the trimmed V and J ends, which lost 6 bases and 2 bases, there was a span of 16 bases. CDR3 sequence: CSVSPGHLQETQYF. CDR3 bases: TGCAGCGTATCACCGGGACACCTACAAGAGACCCAGTACTTC.

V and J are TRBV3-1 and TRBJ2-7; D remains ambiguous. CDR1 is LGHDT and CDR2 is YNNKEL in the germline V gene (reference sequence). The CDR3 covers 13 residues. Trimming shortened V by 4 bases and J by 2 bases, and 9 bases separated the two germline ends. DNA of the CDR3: TGTGCCAGCAGCCGCCCAGATACCTACGAGCAGTACTTC. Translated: CASSRPDTYEQYF.